This passage covers 14 T cell receptor beta chains from one sample sequenced in a study of Graves' ophthalmopathy and Graves' hyperthyroidism (dated by TCRdb to the late 2010s). Sequencing took place on an Illumina HiSeq 2000. For repertoire sequencing, the TCR beta CDR3 regions were amplified from RNA transcripts. The first round was an RT-PCR using HTBI primers with the Qiagen OneStep RT-PCR kit, and this first round was followed by a second-round multiplex PCR, then size selection and purification. TCRdb reran the public reads through fastp at Q25 and MiXCR, keeping productive beta chains. Under each unique CDR3 protein, matching rows form one entry showing the most common genes and DNA. This sample comprises about 400,000 distinct CDR3 sequences, roughly 21% of them detected only once. The top ten clones comprise under 3.5% of the sample. The sequencing input was peripheral blood. These receptors came from a woman aged 18-29 years with stable Graves' hyperthyroidism. Donor details come from another sample of the same person, matched by shared clones.

At least ten counts were recorded for this clonotype. The chain joins TRBV2 to TRBJ2-7, with 8 positions matching TRBD1. CDR1 is SNHLY and CDR2 is FYNNEI in the germline V gene. The V segment lost 6 bases and the J segment 5 bases; nucleotides outside the gene matches: 6. This CDR3 has 13 residues. The CDR3 bases are TGTGCCAGCAGCACCGGGACAGGTAACGAGCAGTACTTC. This encodes CASSTGTGNEQYF.

The sample holds many counts of this clonotype. Its ends do not fully match the called genes, so a read error is possible. The gene calls are TRBV28 and TRBJ2-1, with D unresolved. This CDR3 region has 14 residues. CDR1 is MDHEN, CDR2 SYDVKM, per germline. The CDR3 bases are TGTGCCAGCAGTTTTCGCTTGACCGGCAATGAGAAGTTCTTC. It codes for CASSFRLTGNEKFF.

This clonotype was found many times. The chain has TRBV6-5 and TRBJ2-5, with TRBD2 matching 10 bases. CDR3 size: 14 residues. The V gene's germline CDR1 is MNHEY and CDR2 SVGAGI. The V gene end was trimmed by 2 bases and the J gene end by 4 bases; junction bases not matched to a gene: 1. The CDR3 DNA reads as TGTGCCAGCAGTTACCGACTAGCGGGAGAGACCCAGTACTTC. Encoded protein: CASSYRLAGETQYF.

The sample holds many counts of this clonotype. One end of the junction fails to match germline, which may point to a read error. The genes are TRBV6-1 and TRBJ1-1; D ambiguous. Looked up from germline, CDR1 is MNHNS and CDR2 is SASEGT. The CDR3 covers 11 residues. This CDR3 is CASTRNTETFF. The CDR3 bases are TGTGCCAGCACCCGGAACACTGAAACTTTCTTT.

This chain joins TRBV7-2 and TRBJ1-2, with 7 bases matching TRBD1. After removal of 6 bases from V and 0 bases from J, the junction contained 7 bases not matched to a gene. CDR1 SGHTA and CDR2 FQGNSA come from the germline V gene. This CDR3 comprises 15 residues. The CDR3 bases are TGTGCCAGCAGGTTACCGGGACAGCCTAACTATGGCTACACCTTC. The encoded protein is CASRLPGQPNYGYTF.

This clonotype was counted many times. The rearrangement joins TRBV12-3 or TRBV12-4 to TRBJ1-5, with a tentative D call TRBD1 (6 bases). The CDR3 totals 15 residues. Trimming took off 1 base at V and 4 bases at J, with 11 bases between the two ends. The CDR3 here is CASSLGGTTNQPQHF. The CDR3 region has the DNA TGTGCCAGCAGTTTAGGAGGGACAACGAATCAGCCCCAGCATTTT.

This clonotype was recorded at least ten times. The CDR3 spells CASSLGGTARGAFF. The CDR3 DNA reads TGTGCCAGCAGTTTAGGAGGTACCGCCCGTGGGGCTTTCTTT. The chain recombines TRBV27 with TRBJ1-1; D gene ambiguous. The CDR3 has 14 amino acids. The V and J ends lost 2 bases and 11 bases respectively, with 18 bases between them. CDR1 and CDR2 from the germline V gene are MNHEY and SMNVEV (reference sequence).

This clonotype was seen repeatedly, ten times or more. V gene TRBV11-2 combines with J gene TRBJ2-7; TRBD2 agrees at 11 bases. V shed 4 bases and J 2 bases; nucleotides not matched to a gene: 1. CDR3 length: 14 residues. Germline loops: CDR1 SGHAT, CDR2 FQNNGV. Here the CDR3 DNA reads TGTGCCAGCAGCTGGACTAGCGGGCCCTACGAGCAGTACTTC. Its protein is CASSWTSGPYEQYF.

This clonotype was found many times. The rearrangement uses TRBV7-2 and TRBJ2-5; TRBD2 might be the D (5 bases). CDR3 length: 14 amino acids. V lost 1 base, J lost 7 bases, and 13 bases lay in between. The germline CDR1 and CDR2 sequences are SGHTA and FQGNSA. The CDR3 nucleotides are TGTGCCAGCAGCTTAGACCCTAGCCTAGGGACCCAGTACTTC. It codes for CASSLDPSLGTQYF.

This clonotype was detected ten times or more. This chain uses TRBV18 with TRBJ1-1, with D maybe TRBD1 (5 bases). The CDR3 sequence is 14 residues long. The germline V gene encodes CDR1 KGHSH and CDR2 LQKENI. Between the trimmed V and J ends, which lost 5 bases and 6 bases, there was a span of 16 bases. Here the CDR3 reads CASSAAQGRAEAFF. As DNA, the CDR3 is TGTGCCAGCTCAGCTGCTCAGGGACGCGCTGAAGCTTTCTTT. Full variable domain (outside the CDR3, taken from reference TRBV18 and TRBJ1-1): NAGVMQNPRHLVRRRGQEARLRCSPMKGHSHVYWYRQLPEEGLKFMVYLQKENIIDESGMPKERFSAEFPKEGPSILRIQQVVRGDSAAYFCASSAAQGRAEAFFGQGTRLTVV.

This clonotype was recorded at least ten times. J is TRBJ1-1 and V is TRBV2, with unresolved D. The CDR3 has 17 amino acids. With 2 bases removed from V and 1 base from J, the gap between germline ends came to 17 bases. Germline lookup yields CDR1 SNHLY and CDR2 FYNNEI. DNA of the CDR3: TGTGCCAGCAGTGAACGTTTACAAGGCATAGGGAACACTGAAGCTTTCTTT. Its protein product is CASSERLQGIGNTEAFF.

The gene calls are TRBV28 and TRBJ1-3, with no clear D. This CDR3 contains 12 residues. Trimming took 3 bases from V and 8 from J, leaving 8 bases between them. Germline CDR1 is MDHEN and CDR2 is SYDVKM. In DNA form, the CDR3 reads TGTGCCAGCAGTTTCCGCCCCGACACCATATATTTT. Amino acids: CASSFRPDTIYF.

This chain connects TRBV12-3 or TRBV12-4 to TRBJ2-7; D may be TRBD1 (5 bases). The CDR3 sequence is 16 residues long. Trimming shortened V by 10 bases and J by 3 bases, and 25 bases separated the two germline ends. The CDR3 spells CATSREVGDRGYEQYF. The CDR3 coding sequence is TGTGCCACCAGCAGAGAAGTCGGAGACAGAGGCTACGAGCAGTACTTC.

At least ten counts were recorded for this clonotype. DNA of the CDR3: TGTGCCAGCAGTGGATCTCGGACAGGACAAAACATTCAGTACTTC. Its protein product is CASSGSRTGQNIQYF. The chain uses TRBV25-1 and TRBJ2-4, with 7 bases aligning to TRBD1. With 4 bases clipped from V and 5 bases from J, the junction kept 8 bases outside the gene matches. CDR3 length: 15 amino acids. Germline CDR1 reads MGHDK; CDR2 reads SYGVNS.